Described below is a single TCR beta chain sequence and its context. This record comes from a study of cytomegalovirus exposure and HLA in healthy donors. Germline CDR1 reads SGHNT; CDR2 reads YENEEA. Trimming cost V 0 bases and J 8 bases; bases outside gene matches: 9. The CDR3 spans 16 residues. This PCR relied on a set of 60 Vbeta primers and 13 Jbeta primers. Clones were read by immunoSEQ multiplex PCR, and TCRdb kept only the in-frame ones, dropping some. Here the sample spans 120,000 to 150,000 clones, 55% to 80% being singletons. Donors had nominal health at sampling but likely had unrecorded immune exposures.

The TCR sequence derives from a human donor in good health. The sample was PBMCs. V usage is TRBV11-3 and J usage is TRBJ1-4; 7 positions agree with TRBD1. This CDR3 reads CASSLDPTGQPEKLFF. The CDR3 nucleotides read TGTGCCAGCAGCTTAGATCCGACAGGGCAACCCGAAAAACTGTTTTTT.